This T cell receptor (beta chain) was sequenced during a study of radiation and T cells in renal cell carcinoma. This clone came up once. What it recognizes is unknown. Study observations and caveats: Top tumor clonotypes rose in blood 2 weeks post-radiation, then contracted.

The CDR3 covers 18 residues. The V and J ends lost 4 bases and 0 bases respectively, with 16 bases between them. Germline lookup yields CDR1 MDHEN and CDR2 SYDVKM. The time point was: blood 4 weeks post-SBRT, at nephrectomy. The sample's treatment: 15 Gy SBRT to primary tumor, nephrectomy 4 weeks later. Profiling relied on immunoSEQ multiplex PCR, and the TCRdb table lists in-frame clones only, not all of them. The sample includes fewer than 80,000 clones, less than 85% of them seen just once. Material: blood, obtained from a patient whose treatment included radiotherapy and nephrectomy. This TCR derives from a woman aged 60-75 years with renal cell carcinoma. The chain uses TRBV28 and TRBJ1-6, with D unresolved. The CDR3 DNA follows: TGTGCCAGCAGTTCGCTGGCGACGGCGAGCTCCTATAATTCACCCCTCCACTTT. Its protein product is CASSSLATASSYNSPLHF.